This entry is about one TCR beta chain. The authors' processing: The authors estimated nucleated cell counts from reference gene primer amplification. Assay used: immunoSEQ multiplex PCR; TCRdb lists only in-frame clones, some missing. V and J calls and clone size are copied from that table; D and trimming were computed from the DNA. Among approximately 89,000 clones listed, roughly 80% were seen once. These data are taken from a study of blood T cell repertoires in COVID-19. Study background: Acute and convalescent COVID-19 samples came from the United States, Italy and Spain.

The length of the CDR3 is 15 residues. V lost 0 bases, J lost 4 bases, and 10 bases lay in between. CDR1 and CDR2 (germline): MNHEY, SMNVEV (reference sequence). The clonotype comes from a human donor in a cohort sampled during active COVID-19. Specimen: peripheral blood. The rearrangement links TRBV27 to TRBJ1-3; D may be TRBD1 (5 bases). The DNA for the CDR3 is TGTGCCAGCAGTTTATCCCCTGGGGCCGGAAACACCATATATTTT. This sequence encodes CASSLSPGAGNTIYF.